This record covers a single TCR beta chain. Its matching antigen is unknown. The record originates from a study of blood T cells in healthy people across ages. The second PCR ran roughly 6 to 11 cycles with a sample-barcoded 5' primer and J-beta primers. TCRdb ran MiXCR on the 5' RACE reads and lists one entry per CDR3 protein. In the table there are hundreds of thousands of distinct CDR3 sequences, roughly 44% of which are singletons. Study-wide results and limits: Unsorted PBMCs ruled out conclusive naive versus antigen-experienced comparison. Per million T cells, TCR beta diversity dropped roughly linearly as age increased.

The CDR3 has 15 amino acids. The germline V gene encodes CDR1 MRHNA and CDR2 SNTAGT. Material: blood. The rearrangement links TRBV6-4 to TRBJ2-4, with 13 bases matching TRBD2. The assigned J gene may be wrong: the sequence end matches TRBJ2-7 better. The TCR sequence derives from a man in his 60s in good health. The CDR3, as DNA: TGTGCCCGCGGACTAGCGGGGGCTAGCTCCTACGAGCAGTACTTC. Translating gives CARGLAGASSYEQYF.